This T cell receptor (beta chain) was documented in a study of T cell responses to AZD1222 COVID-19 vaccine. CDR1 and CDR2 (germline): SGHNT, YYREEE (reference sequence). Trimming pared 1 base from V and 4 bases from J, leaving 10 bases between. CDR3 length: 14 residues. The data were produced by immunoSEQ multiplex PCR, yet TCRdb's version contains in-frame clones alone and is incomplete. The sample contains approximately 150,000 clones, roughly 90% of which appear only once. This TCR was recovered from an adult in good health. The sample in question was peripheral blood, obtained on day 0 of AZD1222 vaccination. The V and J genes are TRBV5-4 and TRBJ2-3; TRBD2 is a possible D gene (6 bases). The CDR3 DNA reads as TGTGCCAGCAGCTTGCCCGCTAGCGCAGATACGCAGTATTTT. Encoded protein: CASSLPASADTQYF.